This TCR beta chain stems from a study of cytomegalovirus exposure and HLA in healthy donors. Looking at the study overall: Approximately 180 million T cells yielded approximately 100 million unique TCR beta sequences, as an earlier analysis found. Study-wide findings and caveats: Analysis was carried out at a later point, and it linked a missense DCLRE1C variant to TCR beta V- and J-gene trimming. Donor immune exposure was known only as CMV serostatus.

CDR1 is MNHNS and CDR2 is SASEGT in the germline V gene. The CDR3 consists of 14 residues. J gave up 14 bases and V 3 bases, and 10 bases lay outside the gene matches. The PCR ran on 60 Vbeta and 13 Jbeta primers. Assay: immunoSEQ multiplex PCR; the TCRdb copy retains only in-frame clones and omits some. The sample holds roughly 140,000 clones, 70% seen once. Details on this clone: Its specificity is not known.

The origin of this receptor is a woman in her twenties or thirties in good health and CMV-seronegative. The sequencing sample was made of PBMCs. The rearrangement uses TRBV6-1 and TRBJ1-6; 7 bases are shared with TRBD1. In DNA, the CDR3 is TGTGCCAGCAGTGATTCGGACAGGTTGGGGACCCTCCACTTT. It is translated as CASSDSDRLGTLHF.